Presented here are 26 T cell receptor beta chains from one specimen sequenced in a study of shared clonotypes between healthy human individuals. Sequencing was performed with immunoSEQ multiplex PCR; in TCRdb, only in-frame clones are kept and a portion is missing. This sample carries 2 million to 2.5 million clones, just under 95% of them seen once, and the ten largest clones take 0.3% to 0.45%. The sequencing sample was made of naive CD4+ T cells from PBMCs. Described subset: CD45RA+ positively selected. These receptors were taken from a young man in good health. Some clones in this sample may be carry-over from other donors' samples.

Worth noting for this clone: Other DNA sequences from this sample encode an identical CDR3 as well. The V and J genes are TRBV5-1 and TRBJ2-3; either TRBD1 or TRBD2 may supply D (5 bases each). The CDR3 is 13 amino acids. Trimming cost V 4 bases and J 6 bases, with 12 bases left between them. Germline V CDR1 and CDR2: SGHRS, YFSETQ. The CDR3 sequence: CASSLGPPDTQYF. The CDR3 nucleotides read TGCGCCAGCAGCCTGGGACCCCCCGATACGCAGTATTTT.

The J gene is TRBJ1-4, the V gene TRBV4-1; D is undetermined. Trimming removed 2 bases from V and 12 bases from J, with 19 bases in between. Germline V lookup: CDR1 MGHRA, CDR2 YSYEKL. This CDR3 is 15 amino acids long. Written as DNA, the CDR3 is TGCGCCAGCAGCCAACCGGTTCGGGGTAGGGTGGAACTGTTTTTT. Its translation: CASSQPVRGRVELFF.

The rearrangement links TRBV18 to TRBJ1-5; D gene uncertain. Germline loops: CDR1 KGHSH, CDR2 LQKENI. CDR3 length equals 14 residues. V was pared by 3 bases and J by 6 bases, with 12 bases between. DNA of the CDR3: TGTGCCAGCTCACCGAGAGTAGGAGGTCAGCCCCAGCATTTT. It yields the protein CASSPRVGGQPQHF. Variable domain in full (rest from reference TRBV18 and TRBJ1-5): NAGVMQNPRHLVRRRGQEARLRCSPMKGHSHVYWYRQLPEEGLKFMVYLQKENIIDESGMPKERFSAEFPKEGPSILRIQQVVRGDSAAYFCASSPRVGGQPQHFGDGTRLSIL.

The V and J genes are TRBV5-1 and TRBJ2-2, with TRBD2 matching 7 bases. The germline gives CDR1 SGHRS, CDR2 YFSETQ. This CDR3 has 14 residues. V lost 4 bases and J lost 4; bases outside the gene matches: 4. CDR3 nucleotides: TGCGCCAGCAGCCAGGGAGGGACCACCGGGGAGCTGTTTTTT. It yields the protein CASSQGGTTGELFF.

This chain connects TRBV5-1 to TRBJ2-2; TRBD2 is a possible D gene (5 bases). Germline assignment: CDR1 SGHRS and CDR2 YFSETQ. V lost 4 bases and J 4 bases, leaving 14 bases between the germline ends. The CDR3 covers 15 residues. For the CDR3, the DNA is TGCGCCAGCAGCCGGGGAACGGCAGGCACCGGGGAGCTGTTTTTT. It codes for CASSRGTAGTGELFF.

There are a few counts of this clone. The chain links TRBV19 to TRBJ1-5, with D hard to call. Trimming took 5 bases from V and 3 from J, leaving 5 bases between them. This CDR3 is 12 amino acids long. Germline V gives CDR1 LNHDA, CDR2 SQIVND (reference sequence). The CDR3, as DNA: TGTGCCAGTAGTGGCTACAATCAGCCCCAGCATTTT. Protein product: CASSGYNQPQHF.

The chain carries TRBV5-6 and TRBJ1-2; no firm D call. The CDR3 spans 15 residues. V was shortened by 1 base and J by 0 bases, with 10 bases between the two germline ends. From germline, CDR1 is SGHDT and CDR2 YYEEEE. In DNA form, the CDR3 reads TGTGCCAGCAGCTTGCCGGGCAGCACTAACTATGGCTACACCTTC. Residues: CASSLPGSTNYGYTF.

This chain uses TRBV28 with TRBJ1-1, with D uncertain. The CDR3 runs to 13 residues. V was clipped by 10 bases and J by 0 bases, with 12 bases between them. The germline V gene encodes CDR1 MDHEN and CDR2 SYDVKM. The CDR3 region is CATRRQLNTEAFF. The CDR3, as DNA: TGTGCCACCAGGCGGCAGTTGAACACTGAAGCTTTCTTT.

The chain has TRBV5-8 and TRBJ2-7, with 8 bases matching TRBD2. The V gene end was trimmed by 0 bases and the J gene end by 5 bases; junction bases not matched to a gene: 13. In germline, CDR1 is SGHTS, CDR2 YDEGEE. The CDR3 spans 17 residues. The CDR3 protein is CASSLGRTLRGGHEQYF. CDR3 sequence (DNA): TGTGCCAGCAGCTTGGGACGGACCCTACGGGGGGGGCACGAGCAGTACTTC.

The J gene is TRBJ2-5, the V gene TRBV27; D possibly corresponds to TRBD2 (5 bases). Trimming left V 1 base short and J 3 bases short, with 18 bases between. The CDR3 runs to 17 residues. The germline V gene has CDR1 MNHEY and CDR2 SMNVEV (reference sequence). This chain's CDR3 is CASSLLLGGSREETQYF. CDR3 bases: TGTGCCAGCAGTTTATTGCTGGGTGGGAGTCGGGAAGAGACCCAGTACTTC.

This chain connects TRBV18 to TRBJ2-3, with D possibly called TRBD1 or TRBD2 (5 bases each). This CDR3 is 15 amino acids long. V was trimmed by 1 base and J by 6 bases, leaving 14 bases between them. Germline V gene sequence: CDR1 KGHSH, CDR2 LQKENI. In DNA form, the CDR3 reads TGTGCCAGCTCACCACTAGCGTCACAGGAGGATACGCAGTATTTT. This gives the protein CASSPLASQEDTQYF. The full variable domain, completed using reference TRBV18 and TRBJ2-3, is NAGVMQNPRHLVRRRGQEARLRCSPMKGHSHVYWYRQLPEEGLKFMVYLQKENIIDESGMPKERFSAEFPKEGPSILRIQQVVRGDSAAYFCASSPLASQEDTQYFGPGTRLTVL.

This chain joins TRBV28 and TRBJ2-1; 8 nucleotides line up with TRBD1. V trimming: 5 bases; J trimming: 7 bases; junction bases outside the gene matches: 10. The germline V gene has CDR1 MDHEN and CDR2 SYDVKM. This CDR3 comprises 15 residues. In DNA form, the CDR3 reads TGTGCCAGCAGTGAGACCGGGACAGGCAAGAATGAGCAGTTCTTC. Translating gives CASSETGTGKNEQFF. Drawing the rest from reference TRBV28 and TRBJ2-1, the complete variable domain is DVKVTQSSRYLVKRTGEKVFLECVQDMDHENMFWYRQDPGLGLRLIYFSYDVKMKEKGDIPEGYSVSREKKERFSLILESASTNQTSMYLCASSETGTGKNEQFFGPGTRLTVL.

The rearrangement joins TRBV1 to TRBJ2-7; the tabulated D call, TRBD1, remains unverified against the DNA. TRBV1 is a recognized pseudogene. This CDR3 comprises 16 residues. In DNA, the CDR3 is TGCACCAGCCGACATTCACGGACAGGGGGGAACTACGAGCAGTACTTC. Its protein product is CTSRHSRTGGNYEQYF.

The chain joins TRBV30 to TRBJ2-6; D unresolved. V was clipped by 2 bases and J by 4 bases, with 6 bases between them. The CDR3 has 13 amino acids. Germline V gives CDR1 GTSNPN, CDR2 SVGIG (reference sequence). The CDR3, as DNA: TGTGCCTGGAGTACATCCGGGGCCAACGTCCTGACTTTC. Its protein product is CAWSTSGANVLTF.

The V call is TRBV6-6, the J call TRBJ1-1, with D unresolved. V dropped 8 bases and J dropped 4 bases, with 8 bases sitting between them. This CDR3 is built from 11 residues. Germline loops: CDR1 MNHNY, CDR2 SVGAGI (reference sequence). CDR3 DNA: TGTGCCAGCGGTCAGTTCACTGAAGCTTTCTTT. Translated, it gives CASGQFTEAFF.

This clone was counted a single time. The V gene is TRBV5-4, the J gene TRBJ1-4; TRBD1 matches at 7 bases. V trimming: 4 bases; J trimming: 3 bases; junction bases outside the gene matches: 6. Germline V gene data show CDR1 as SGHNT and CDR2 as YYREEE (reference sequence). The CDR3 loop spans 15 amino acids. CDR3 sequence reads: CASSTDRVPNEKLFF. The CDR3 coding sequence is TGTGCCAGCAGCACCGACAGGGTTCCTAATGAAAAACTGTTTTTT.

The chain is built from TRBV7-6 and TRBJ1-5; 8 nucleotides line up with TRBD1. V lost 5 bases, J lost 2 bases, and 11 bases stayed unmatched. There are 17 residues in the CDR3. Germline V gene sequence: CDR1 SGHVS, CDR2 FNYEAQ. The CDR3 here is CASSAQPGTGRNQPQHF. The CDR3 DNA sequence: TGTGCCAGCAGCGCTCAACCGGGGACAGGCCGCAATCAGCCCCAGCATTTT.

The rearrangement uses TRBV6-1 and TRBJ2-2; possibly TRBD2 for D (5 bases). The ends were cut back, 5 bases at V and 0 bases at J, with 10 bases in the middle. The CDR3 runs 15 residues. Germline assignment: CDR1 MNHNS and CDR2 SASEGT. The CDR3 nucleotides are TGTGCCAGCAGTCAGGACTTCCCGAACACCGGGGAGCTGTTTTTT. It specifies CASSQDFPNTGELFF.

The chain joins TRBV19 to TRBJ2-1; D not resolved. The CDR3 consists of 13 residues. V was trimmed by 6 bases and J by 4 bases, leaving 10 bases between them. Germline V gene lookup returns CDR1 LNHDA and CDR2 SQIVND (reference sequence). The DNA of the CDR3 is TGTGCCAGTAGCCCGGACGGTTACAATGAGCAGTTCTTC. Amino acids: CASSPDGYNEQFF.

Note on this clone: This sample also contains other DNA sequences that code for the same CDR3. V usage is TRBV7-2 and J usage is TRBJ2-7, with 7 bases aligning to TRBD1. This CDR3 region has 13 residues. CDR1 is SGHTA, CDR2 FQGNSA, per germline. V lost 3 bases and J lost 1; bases outside the gene matches: 0. The CDR3 protein is CASSFRGSYEQYF. Written as DNA, the CDR3 is TGTGCCAGCAGCTTCAGGGGGTCCTACGAGCAGTACTTC.

The chain has TRBV5-1 and TRBJ2-2, with TRBD1 identical over 7 bases. CDR3 length: 15 amino acids. Germline CDR1 reads SGHRS; CDR2 reads YFSETQ. Trimming removed 4 bases from V and 3 bases from J; junction bases left unmatched: 6. The CDR3 DNA is TGCGCCAGCAGCCCGGGACAGTCGCACACCGGGGAGCTGTTTTTT. This sequence encodes CASSPGQSHTGELFF.

V is TRBV29-1 and J is TRBJ2-1; the match to TRBD2 covers 8 bases. The J segment lost 7 bases and the V segment lost 6 bases, leaving 14 bases of the junction unmatched. The CDR3 covers 15 residues. Germline V CDR1 and CDR2: SQVTM, ANQGSEA. DNA for the CDR3: TGCAGCGTACCATCAGCGGGAGACTTCGGGAATGAGCAGTTCTTC. It translates to CSVPSAGDFGNEQFF.

V usage is TRBV6-6 and J usage is TRBJ2-7, with D perhaps TRBD2 (6 bases). Germline CDR1 reads MNHNY; CDR2 reads SVGAGI (reference sequence). Trimming took off 4 bases at V and 7 bases at J, with 11 bases between the two ends. This CDR3 contains 12 residues. CDR3 DNA: TGTGCCAGCAGTTTCAGCGGGTTAGAGCAGTACTTC. This sequence encodes CASSFSGLEQYF.

The chain links TRBV19 to TRBJ2-7, with a tentative D call TRBD2 (5 bases). V lost 3 bases, J lost 1 base, and 10 bases lay in between. The CDR3 extends over 14 amino acids. The germline V gene encodes CDR1 LNHDA and CDR2 SQIVND (reference sequence). CDR3: CASSMKPGSYEQYF. In nucleotides, the CDR3 is TGTGCCAGTAGTATGAAACCGGGGTCCTACGAGCAGTACTTC.

The chain uses TRBV28 and TRBJ2-7, with TRBD2 matching 12 bases. The CDR3 sequence is 13 residues long. V was clipped by 6 bases and J by 7 bases; unmatched bases: 4. CDR1 MDHEN and CDR2 SYDVKM come from the germline V gene. CDR3 in DNA: TGTGCCAGCAGCCGCACTAGCGGGAGGGAGCAGTACTTC. Its translation is CASSRTSGREQYF.

A single count supports this clone. The J gene is TRBJ2-3, the V gene TRBV5-6, with D unresolved. Germline loops: CDR1 SGHDT, CDR2 YYEEEE. V was clipped by 4 bases and J by 1 base, with 7 bases between them. CDR3 size: 13 residues. The CDR3 DNA reads TGTGCCAGCAGCACCCGCGGCACAGATACGCAGTATTTT. It is translated as CASSTRGTDTQYF.